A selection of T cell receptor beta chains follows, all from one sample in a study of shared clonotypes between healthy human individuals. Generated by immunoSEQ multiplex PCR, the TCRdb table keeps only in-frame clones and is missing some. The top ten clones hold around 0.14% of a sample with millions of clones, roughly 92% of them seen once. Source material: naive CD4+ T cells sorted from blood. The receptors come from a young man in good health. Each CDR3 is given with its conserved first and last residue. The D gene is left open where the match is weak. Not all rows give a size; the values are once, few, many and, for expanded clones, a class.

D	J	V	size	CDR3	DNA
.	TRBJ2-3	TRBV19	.	CASRSAGGPRDTQYF	TGTGCCAGTAGATCGGCCGGGGGACCACGGGATACGCAGTATTTT
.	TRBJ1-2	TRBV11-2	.	CASSLGAQPSFHYGYTF	TGTGCCAGCAGCTTAGGGGCGCAGCCCTCATTCCACTATGGCTACACCTTC
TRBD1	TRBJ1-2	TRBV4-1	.	CASSQEGQGGGGYTF	TGCGCCAGCAGCCAAGAGGGGCAGGGGGGTGGTGGCTACACCTTC
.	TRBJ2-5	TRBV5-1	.	CASSLRGYQETQYF	TGCGCCAGCAGCTTGAGGGGGTACCAAGAGACCCAGTACTTC
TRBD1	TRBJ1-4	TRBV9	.	CASSVEGQGNEKLFF	TGTGCCAGCAGCGTAGAGGGACAGGGTAATGAAAAACTGTTTTTT
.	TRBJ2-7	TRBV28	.	CASSLRQGTYEQYF	TGTGCCAGCAGTTTAAGGCAGGGGACGTACGAGCAGTACTTC
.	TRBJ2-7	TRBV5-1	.	CAGQGGTYEQYF	TGCGCCGGGCAGGGGGGCACCTACGAGCAGTACTTC
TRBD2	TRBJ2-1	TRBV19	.	CASSMLELAGDNEQFF	TGTGCCAGTAGTATGCTCGAGCTAGCGGGAGACAATGAGCAGTTCTTC
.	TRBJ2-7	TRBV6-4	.	CASSGRVDRGTSGAYEQYF	TGTGCCAGCAGTGGCCGAGTGGACAGGGGTACTAGCGGAGCCTACGAGCAGTACTTC
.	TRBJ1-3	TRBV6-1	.	CASSEGSQGNTIYF	TGTGCCAGCAGTGAAGGGTCGCAAGGGAACACCATATATTTT
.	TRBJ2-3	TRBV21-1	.	CASRRQSTDTQYF	TGTGCCAGCAGAAGACAGTCCACAGATACGCAGTATTTT
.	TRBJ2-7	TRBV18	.	CASSFGTPASYEQYF	TGTGCCAGCTCATTCGGGACTCCAGCTTCCTACGAGCAGTACTTC
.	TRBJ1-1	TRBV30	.	CAWSRTVNTEAFF	TGTGCCTGGAGCCGGACAGTGAACACTGAAGCTTTCTTT
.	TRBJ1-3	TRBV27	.	CASSMLQGKRNTIYF	TGTGCCAGCAGTATGCTCCAGGGGAAGAGAAACACCATATATTTT
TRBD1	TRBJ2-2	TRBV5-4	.	CASSLDRGRTGELFF	TGTGCCAGCAGCTTGGACAGGGGACGCACCGGGGAGCTGTTTTTT
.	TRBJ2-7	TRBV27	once	CASMYPSGSYEQYF	TGTGCCAGCATGTATCCCAGTGGGTCCTACGAGCAGTACTTC
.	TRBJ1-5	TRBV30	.	CAWSEGKGNQPQHF	TGTGCCTGGAGTGAAGGTAAGGGCAATCAGCCCCAGCATTTT
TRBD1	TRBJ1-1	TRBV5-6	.	CASSFSGTGYTEAFF	TGTGCCAGCAGCTTCTCCGGGACAGGGTATACTGAAGCTTTCTTT
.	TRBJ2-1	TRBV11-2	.	CASSPWGIISYNEQFF	TGTGCCAGCAGCCCGTGGGGGATTATCTCCTACAATGAGCAGTTCTTC
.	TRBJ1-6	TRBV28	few	CASRSIQGSPLHF	TGTGCCAGCAGATCAATACAGGGTTCACCCCTCCACTTT
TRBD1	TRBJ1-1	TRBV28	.	CASRNRQGGRETEAFF	TGTGCCAGCAGGAACCGACAGGGGGGAAGGGAGACTGAAGCTTTCTTT
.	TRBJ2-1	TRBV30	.	CAFLDRSSYNEQFF	TGTGCCTTCCTCGACCGAAGCTCCTACAATGAGCAGTTCTTC
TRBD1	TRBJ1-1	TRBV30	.	CAWSPGQGNTEAFF	TGTGCCTGGAGTCCGGGACAGGGGAACACTGAAGCTTTCTTT
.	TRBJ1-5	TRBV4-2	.	CASSQGLDQPQHF	TGTGCCAGCAGCCAAGGTTTGGATCAGCCCCAGCATTTT
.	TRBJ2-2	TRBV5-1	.	CASSSYLGGELFF	TGCGCCAGCAGCTCATACTTGGGCGGGGAGCTGTTTTTT
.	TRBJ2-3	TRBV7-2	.	CASSLLGPLGSTDTQYF	TGTGCCAGCAGCCTTCTGGGGCCTCTGGGTTCCACAGATACGCAGTATTTT
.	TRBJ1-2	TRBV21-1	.	CASPRTPNYGYTF	TGTGCCAGCCCACGGACCCCTAACTATGGCTACACCTTC
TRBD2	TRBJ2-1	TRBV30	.	CAWTGGSGRSSEQFF	TGTGCCTGGACAGGGGGGAGCGGGAGGTCTAGTGAGCAGTTCTTC
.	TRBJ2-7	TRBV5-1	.	CASSLAEAGAYEQYF	TGCGCCAGCAGCTTGGCCGAGGCAGGCGCCTACGAGCAGTACTTC
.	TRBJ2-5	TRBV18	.	CASSPGAVQETQYF	TGTGCCAGCTCACCCGGTGCAGTCCAAGAGACCCAGTACTTC
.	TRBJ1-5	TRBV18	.	CASSPPGLNSNQPQHF	TGTGCCAGCTCACCACCAGGACTTAATAGCAATCAGCCCCAGCATTTT
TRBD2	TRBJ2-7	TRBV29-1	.	CSVGLAGASYEQYF	TGCAGCGTGGGACTAGCGGGGGCCTCCTACGAGCAGTACTTC
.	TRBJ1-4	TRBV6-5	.	CASSYSTGATNEKLFF	TGTGCCAGCAGTTACTCGACAGGTGCAACTAATGAAAAACTGTTTTTT
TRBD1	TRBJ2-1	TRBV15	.	CATSTSGTDSWDYNEQFF	TGTGCCACCAGCACTTCCGGGACAGATTCCTGGGATTACAATGAGCAGTTCTTC
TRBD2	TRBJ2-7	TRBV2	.	CASELAGLSYEQYF	TGTGCCAGCGAGCTAGCGGGCCTCTCCTACGAGCAGTACTTC
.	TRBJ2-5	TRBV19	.	CATTAGGSGTQYF	TGTGCCACCACGGCAGGAGGATCGGGTACCCAGTACTTC
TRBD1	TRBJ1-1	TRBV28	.	CASGQGVTEAFF	TGTGCCAGCGGGCAGGGGGTCACTGAAGCTTTCTTT
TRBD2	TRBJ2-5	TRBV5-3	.	CARSFSASGGAGETQYF	TGTGCCAGAAGCTTCTCTGCTAGCGGGGGGGCCGGTGAGACCCAGTACTTC
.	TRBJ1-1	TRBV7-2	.	CASTGIVGATEAFF	TGTGCCAGCACAGGCATTGTGGGAGCCACTGAAGCTTTCTTT
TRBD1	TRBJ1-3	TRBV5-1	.	CASSQDRAGNTIYF	TGCGCCAGCAGTCAGGACAGGGCCGGAAACACCATATATTTT
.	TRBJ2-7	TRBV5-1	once	CASSSGQSMGYYEQYF	TGCGCCAGCAGCTCCGGACAGTCCATGGGGTACTACGAGCAGTACTTC
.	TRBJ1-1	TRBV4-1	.	CASSQPPRNTEAFF	TGCGCCAGCAGCCAACCCCCGAGGAACACTGAAGCTTTCTTT
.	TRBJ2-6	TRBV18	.	CASSPRDIISGANVLTF	TGTGCCAGCTCACCACGGGACATTATCTCTGGGGCCAACGTCCTGACTTTC
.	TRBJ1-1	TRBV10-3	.	CAISRWTAEEAFF	TGTGCCATCAGCCGATGGACCGCCGAGGAAGCTTTCTTT
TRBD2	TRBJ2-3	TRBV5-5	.	CASSFSGADTDTQYF	TGTGCCAGCAGCTTTAGCGGGGCGGACACAGATACGCAGTATTTT
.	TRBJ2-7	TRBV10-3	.	CAISERASSYEQYF	TGTGCCATCAGTGAACGGGCGAGCTCCTACGAGCAGTACTTC
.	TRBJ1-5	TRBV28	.	CASQVIYSNQPQHF	TGTGCCAGTCAGGTTATTTATAGCAATCAGCCCCAGCATTTT
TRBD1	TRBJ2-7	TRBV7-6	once	CASAKGQGVYEQYF	TGTGCCAGCGCTAAAGGTCAGGGGGTCTACGAGCAGTACTTC
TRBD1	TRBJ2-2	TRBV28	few	CASSSHRGPSGELFF	TGTGCCAGCAGTTCCCACAGGGGTCCGTCCGGGGAGCTGTTTTTT
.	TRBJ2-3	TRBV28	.	CASSLRLHTDTQYF	TGTGCCAGCAGTTTAAGACTACACACAGATACGCAGTATTTT
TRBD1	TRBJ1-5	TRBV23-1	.	CASSQSDRGQGANQPQHF	TGCGCCAGCAGTCAATCGGATAGAGGACAGGGGGCTAATCAGCCCCAGCATTTT
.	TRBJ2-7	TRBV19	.	CASSNGLSTDEQYF	TGTGCCAGTAGTAACGGGCTCTCGACGGACGAGCAGTACTTC
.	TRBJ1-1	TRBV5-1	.	CASSLLGRNTEAFF	TGCGCCAGCAGCCTCTTGGGTAGGAACACTGAAGCTTTCTTT
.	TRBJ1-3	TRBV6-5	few	CASSPQGEGNTIYF	TGTGCCAGCAGCCCTCAAGGGGAAGGCAACACCATATATTTT
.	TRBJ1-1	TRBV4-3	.	CASSQEPGTNTEAFF	TGCGCCAGCAGCCAAGAACCAGGGACCAACACTGAAGCTTTCTTT
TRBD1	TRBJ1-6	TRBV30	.	CAWKQGVFDNSPLHF	TGTGCCTGGAAGCAGGGGGTCTTCGATAATTCACCCCTCCACTTT
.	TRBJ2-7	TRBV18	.	CASSPPKGGSSYEQYF	TGTGCCAGCTCACCACCGAAGGGCGGAAGCTCCTACGAGCAGTACTTC